The rows below give T cell receptor beta chains drawn from one sample of a study of cytomegalovirus exposure and HLA in healthy donors. TCRdb keeps only in-frame clones here, not all; method: immunoSEQ multiplex PCR. Of 75,000 to 80,000 clones in the sample, under 80% were seen once. Sequencing was performed on PBMCs. These receptors originate from a man aged 35-49 years in good health and CMV-seronegative. The CDR3 runs from the conserved cysteine through the conserved F or W. D genes are given only for firm matches. Size is stated for part of the rows, as once, few or many counts, or as a class when the clone is expanded.

j_call	clone_size	d_call	v_call	cdr3_nt	cdr3_aa
TRBJ1-4	-	-	TRBV28	TGTGCCAGCAGTCCCAATCGGGGGGTGAATGAAAAACTGTTTTTT	CASSPNRGVNEKLFF
TRBJ1-2	few	TRBD1	TRBV7-9	TGTGCCAGCAGACAGGGACAGGGACGTGGCTACACCTTC	CASRQGQGRGYTF
TRBJ2-6	-	TRBD2	TRBV27	TGTGCCAGCAGTTTATTCGGGGGGGCAGGGGCCAACGGCCTGACTTTC	CASSLFGGAGANGLTF
TRBJ1-2	-	TRBD1	TRBV19	TGTGCCAGTAGTATCGACAGGGGGCCTTATGGCTACACCTTC	CASSIDRGPYGYTF
TRBJ2-2	-	-	TRBV30	TGTGCCTGGAGTGTGGTAGCCGGGGAGCTGTTTTTT	CAWSVVAGELFF
TRBJ1-1	-	-	TRBV9	TGTGCCAGCAGCGTGGGGCATTCGACCGGGCTACCTGAAGCTTTCTTT	CASSVGHSTGLPEAFF
TRBJ1-1	-	-	TRBV7-3	TGTGCCAGCAGCAGACTACAAGGCACTGAAGCTTTCTTT	CASSRLQGTEAFF
TRBJ2-3	once	-	TRBV21-1	TGTGCCGGCAGCAAAATAGGGACTAGCGGGAGGGCACGTTGGGTAGCAGATACGCAGTATTTT	CAGSKIGTSGRARWVADTQYF
TRBJ1-1	-	-	TRBV4-2	TGTGCCAGCAGCCAAGATTATCGGAGGAACACTGAAGCTTTCTTT	CASSQDYRRNTEAFF
TRBJ2-2	-	-	TRBV12-5	TGTGCTAGTGGTTTGCACATTACGAACACCGGGGAGCTGTTTTTT	CASGLHITNTGELFF
TRBJ2-1	few	TRBD1	TRBV12-5	TGTGCTAGTGGTTCATGGGGGACAGGGGAGGTAAATGAGCAGTTCTTC	CASGSWGTGEVNEQFF
TRBJ1-1	-	TRBD1	TRBV11-2	TGTGCCAGCAGGGTAGGGACAGGGACTATGAACACTGAAGCTTTCTTT	CASRVGTGTMNTEAFF
TRBJ2-2	-	TRBD1	TRBV4-1	TGCGCCAGCAGCCGGGGGCAGGGGGTTACCGGGGAGCTGTTTTTT	CASSRGQGVTGELFF